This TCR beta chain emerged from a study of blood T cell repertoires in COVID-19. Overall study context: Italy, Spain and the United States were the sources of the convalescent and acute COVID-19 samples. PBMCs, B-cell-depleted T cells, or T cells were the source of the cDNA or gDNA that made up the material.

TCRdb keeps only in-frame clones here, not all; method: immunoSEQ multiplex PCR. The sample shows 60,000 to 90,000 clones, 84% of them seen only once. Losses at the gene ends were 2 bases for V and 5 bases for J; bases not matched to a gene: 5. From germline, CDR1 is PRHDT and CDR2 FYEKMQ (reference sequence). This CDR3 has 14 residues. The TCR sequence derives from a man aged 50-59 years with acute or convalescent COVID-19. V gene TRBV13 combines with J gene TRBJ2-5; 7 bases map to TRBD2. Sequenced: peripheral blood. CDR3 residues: CASSLTGGFETQYF. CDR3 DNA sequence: TGTGCCAGCAGCTTAACCGGGGGGTTCGAGACCCAGTACTTC.